This T cell receptor (beta chain) was captured by sequencing in a study of shared clonotypes between healthy human individuals. Study-wide results and limits: As a rule, naive subsets had a larger estimated richness than memory subsets.

HIV-negative, healthy adults without recent acute infections or vaccinations were the donors. An even split of each subset's genomic DNA across several immunoSEQ plates was performed. Profiled with immunoSEQ multiplex PCR; TCRdb holds only in-frame clones, not every one. In the table there are approximately 640,000 clones, less than 95% of which are singletons. Points on this clone: Its antigen is unknown. This CDR3 is also generated by other DNA sequences in the sample.

The clonotype was recovered from a man in his late teens or twenties in good health. Some clones in this sample may be carry-over from other donors' samples. The sample consisted of memory CD8+ T cells from PBMCs. The subset is: CD45RO+ cells pooled with CCR7-negative TemRA cells.

The CDR3 DNA reads as TGTGCCAGCAGCTCCGGGACAGGGGGAAATCAGCCCCAGCATTTT. The encoded protein is CASSSGTGGNQPQHF. The V call is TRBV5-6, the J call TRBJ1-5; 11 bases line up with TRBD1. CDR3 length: 15 residues. Germline lookup yields CDR1 SGHDT and CDR2 YYEEEE. With 3 bases clipped from V and 4 bases from J, the junction kept 3 bases outside the gene matches.